Listed here is a single TCR beta chain. These data come from a study of blood T cell repertoires in COVID-19. Repertoires were generated with immunoSEQ multiplex PCR, while TCRdb's copy carries only in-frame clones and drops some. This sample yields about 150,000 clones, of which approximately 77% are seen a single time; roughly 10% belongs to the top ten. Sequencing was done on a sample of peripheral blood. The clonotype was recovered from a woman over 75 with active or convalescent COVID-19.

Here the CDR3 reads CASSSRAGQETQYF. The CDR3 bases are TGCGCCAGCAGCTCCCGGGCGGGCCAAGAGACCCAGTACTTC. The chain has TRBV5-1 and TRBJ2-5, with D possibly matching TRBD2 (5 bases). CDR1 is SGHRS and CDR2 is YFSETQ in the germline V gene. This CDR3 has 14 amino acids. V lost 3 bases and J lost 1, with 10 bases in between.